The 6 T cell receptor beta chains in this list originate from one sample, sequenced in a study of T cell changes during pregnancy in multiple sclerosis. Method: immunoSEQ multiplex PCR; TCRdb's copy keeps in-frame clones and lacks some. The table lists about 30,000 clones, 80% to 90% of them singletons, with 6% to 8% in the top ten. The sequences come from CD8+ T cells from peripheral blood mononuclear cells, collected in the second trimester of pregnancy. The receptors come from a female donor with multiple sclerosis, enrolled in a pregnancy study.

The CDR3 DNA follows: TGCGCCAGCAGCCGCGACATAGCGGACTCCTACAATGAGCAGTTCTTC. It encodes CASSRDIADSYNEQFF. This chain connects TRBV4-3 to TRBJ2-1; D is possibly TRBD2 (6 bases). Germline V gives CDR1 LGHNA, CDR2 YSLEER. Trimming shortened V by 4 bases and J by 0 bases, and 13 bases separated the two germline ends. The CDR3 loop spans 16 amino acids.

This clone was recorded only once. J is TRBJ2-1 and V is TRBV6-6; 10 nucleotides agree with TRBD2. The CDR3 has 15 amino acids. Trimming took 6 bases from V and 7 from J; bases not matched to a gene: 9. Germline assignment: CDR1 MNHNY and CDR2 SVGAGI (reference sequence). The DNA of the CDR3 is TGTGCCAGCAGCCTAAGCGGGGGGGAGGGGAATGAGCAGTTCTTC. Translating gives CASSLSGGEGNEQFF.

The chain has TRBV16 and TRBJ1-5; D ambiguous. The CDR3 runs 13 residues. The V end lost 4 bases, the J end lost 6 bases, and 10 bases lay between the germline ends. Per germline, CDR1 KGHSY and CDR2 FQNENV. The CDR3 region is CASSPRAGQPQHF. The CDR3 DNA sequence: TGTGCCAGCAGCCCCCGGGCGGGTCAGCCCCAGCATTTT. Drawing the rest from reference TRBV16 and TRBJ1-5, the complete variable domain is GEEVAQTPKHLVRGEGQKAKLYCAPIKGHSYVFWYQQVLKNEFKFLISFQNENVFDETGMPKERFSAKCLPNSPCSLEIQATKLEDSAVYFCASSPRAGQPQHFGDGTRLSIL.

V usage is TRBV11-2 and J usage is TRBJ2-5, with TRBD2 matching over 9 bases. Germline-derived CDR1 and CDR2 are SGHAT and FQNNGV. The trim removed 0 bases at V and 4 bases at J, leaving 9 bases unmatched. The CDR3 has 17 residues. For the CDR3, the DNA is TGTGCCAGCAGCTTAGAGCGGGGGGGCCTGTTGGGAGAGACCCAGTACTTC. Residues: CASSLERGGLLGETQYF. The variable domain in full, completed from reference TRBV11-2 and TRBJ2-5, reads EAGVAQSPRYKIIEKRQSVAFWCNPISGHATLYWYQQILGQGPKLLIQFQNNGVVDDSQLPKDRFSAERLKGVDSTLKIQPAKLEDSAVYLCASSLERGGLLGETQYFGPGTRLLVL.

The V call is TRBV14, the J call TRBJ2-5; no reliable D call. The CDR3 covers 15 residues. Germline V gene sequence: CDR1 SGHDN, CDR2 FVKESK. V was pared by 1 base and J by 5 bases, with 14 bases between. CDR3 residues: CASSQGDQFLETQYF. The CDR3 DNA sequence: TGTGCCAGCAGCCAAGGTGATCAGTTTCTGGAGACCCAGTACTTC.

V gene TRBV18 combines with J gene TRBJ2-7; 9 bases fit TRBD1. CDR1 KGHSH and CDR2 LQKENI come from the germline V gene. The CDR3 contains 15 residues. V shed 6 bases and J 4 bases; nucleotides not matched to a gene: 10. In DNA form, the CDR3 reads TGTGCCAGCTCGCCGGACAGGGGTAATAATTACGAGCAGTACTTC. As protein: CASSPDRGNNYEQYF.